A selection of T cell receptor beta chains follows, all from one sample in a study of blood T cells in healthy people across ages. TCRdb passed the 5' RACE reads through MiXCR, listing each CDR3 protein once. The profile shows 1.4 million to 1.5 million distinct CDR3 sequences, 42% of them singletons. The specimen was blood. The receptors here all came from a woman under 30 in good health. Both conserved end residues are part of each CDR3.

>TRBJ2-3|TRBV7-2
CASSSEGRWLDTQYF
>TRBJ2-7|TRBV20-1
CSAGLRVSYEQYF
>TRBJ2-3|TRBV9
CASNVGLTDTQYF
>TRBJ2-7|TRBV15
CATSRDSSGSYEQYF
>-|TRBV28
CASSLARREQYF
>TRBJ2-1|TRBV4-2
CASSQVIRLAGGSSYNEQFF
>TRBJ2-7|TRBV12-3/TRBV12-4
CASRETGRDEQYF
>TRBJ2-1|TRBV10-3
CAISGPGLAQDEQFF
>TRBJ2-7|TRBV2
CASIGATPPYEQYF
>TRBJ2-1|TRBV7-2
CASSLEMQGRQFF
>TRBJ1-2|TRBV28
CASSSHPTGSGYTF
>TRBJ2-5|TRBV7-2
CASSLGGLAAEQYF
>TRBJ1-6|TRBV27
CASSLTAHQPGSSYNSPLHF
>TRBJ2-5|TRBV6-2/TRBV6-3
CASSKLGGLRETQYF
>TRBJ2-3|TRBV20-1
CSARKGSGGAGDTQYF
>TRBJ2-7|TRBV24-1
CATSTEAYEQYF
>TRBJ1-4|TRBV20-1
CSASSRAEGEKLFF
>TRBJ1-1|TRBV24-1
CATSPGSNTEAFF
>TRBJ2-4|TRBV27
CASSFNYREQYF
>TRBJ2-7|TRBV3-1
CASSQEWRQPFDEQYF
>TRBJ2-4|TRBV20-1
CSAPRGFDKNIQYF
>TRBJ2-1|TRBV6-5
CASSYSVGAYNEQFF
>TRBJ2-5|TRBV7-7
CASSRGAGVQTQYF
>TRBJ1-1|TRBV11-2
CASSLPGINTEAFF
>TRBJ2-1|TRBV9
CASSVELAGGAQFF
>TRBJ2-3|TRBV20-1
CSATDPGSSTDTQYF
>TRBJ2-2|TRBV20-1
CSAHPGGDTGELFF
>TRBJ1-4|TRBV7-9
CASSKVATNEKLFF
>TRBJ2-1|TRBV10-3
CATTGTAANEQFF
>TRBJ2-1|TRBV7-9
CASSFWDSPPNEQFF
>TRBJ1-4|TRBV5-6
CASSPQGLGEKLFF
>TRBJ2-3|TRBV27
CASSLGRGGFYTQYF
>TRBJ2-1|TRBV7-9
CASSYTPGGGTRRLSEQFF
>TRBJ2-1|TRBV11-2
CASSLGLIGNNEQFF
>TRBJ2-7|TRBV27
CASSLGQINEQYF
>-|TRBV28
CTSSEDSSYEQYF
>TRBJ2-7|TRBV5-1
CASSLKGSGDNEQYF
>TRBJ2-7|TRBV20-1
CSARGQDWYEQYF
>TRBJ2-1|TRBV7-2
CASSLIAGIYNEQFF
>TRBJ2-4|TRBV11-2
CASSWDRGNIQYF
>TRBJ2-1|TRBV20-1
CSARGLAEDDNGQFF
>TRBJ2-1|TRBV25-1
CASSYLAGTFSEQFF
>TRBJ2-1|TRBV6-5
CASRAGTLERNEQFF
>TRBJ2-1|TRBV5-1
CASSGGSSQAYNEQFF
>TRBJ2-4|TRBV13
CASSLIGRDIQYF